This T cell receptor beta chain was recovered during a study of blood T cell repertoires in COVID-19 (dated by TCRdb to the early 2020s). Study-level background: The collaborator samples originated in the United States, Italy and Spain and spanned the acute and convalescent phases of COVID-19. The material from the prospective study consisted of cDNA or gDNA derived from T cells, B-cell-depleted T cells, or PBMCs. The dataset comprised deeply sampled blood TCRbeta repertoires from subjects exposed to, actively infected with, or recovered from COVID-19. The repertoires were made available in a free public database intended to serve as a resource for research on the immune response to SARS-CoV-2. Samples came from the ongoing ImmuneRACE study (first 160 participants) plus 1,254 subjects from 6 global collaborators. Sample metadata almost always included a de-identified subject ID, COVID-19 status, age in years and sex. HLA class I and class II types, where available, came from metadata supplied by the sample provider rather than from assay-based typing. Broad study findings and their caveats: How much clinical and demographic metadata was included differed by source and by participant, and the metadata was provided uncurated.

The collaborating institutions used their own protocols to collect whole blood in K2EDTA tubes. Collaborator samples were shipped for TCRbeta analysis as frozen whole blood, isolated PBMCs, or DNA extracted from either sample type. Concerning this clone itself: Its antigen has not been determined. The sample holds no much larger clone one base away, and base qualities are not on file.

Via the germline V gene, CDR1 is LGHNA and CDR2 YNFKEQ. The CDR3 goes from the cysteine to the phenylalanine over 19 residues. CDR3 DNA only is kept here, 57 bases in frame from base 1. Between the V and J ends, shortened by 1 base and 0 bases respectively, the junction contains 20 bases. The immunoSEQ Assay, a bias-controlled multiplex PCR, was used to amplify TCRbeta CDR3 regions from genomic DNA. As for the original processing: Nucleated cell counts per sample were estimated from amplification of reference gene primers within the assay. Sequence reads were collapsed and filtered to measure the absolute abundance of every unique TCRbeta CDR3 rearrangement. For each sample, productive Simpson clonality was calculated by taking the square root of Simpson's diversity index across productive rearrangements. Not all clones reach the TCRdb copy of this immuneACCESS table, which keeps in-frame sequences only. Checked studies attribute under half of the gap to unresolved V genes and leave the rest unexplained. That table gives V, J and clone size, and the DNA gave D and trimming. In this sample the table shows roughly 700,000 clones, just under 90% of which occur a single time. The ten most abundant clones make up about 0.24% of the sample.

The rearrangement combines TRBV4-2 with TRBJ2-3, with TRBD1 tentatively as D gene (5 bases match). The sample consisted of peripheral blood. The sequence was obtained from a woman aged 18-29 years with acute or convalescent COVID-19. The sequenced DNA is TGTGCCAGCAGCCAAGGAACAGTGACAGACCTTTTTAGCACAGATACGCAGTATTTT. It translates as CASSQGTVTDLFSTDTQYF.